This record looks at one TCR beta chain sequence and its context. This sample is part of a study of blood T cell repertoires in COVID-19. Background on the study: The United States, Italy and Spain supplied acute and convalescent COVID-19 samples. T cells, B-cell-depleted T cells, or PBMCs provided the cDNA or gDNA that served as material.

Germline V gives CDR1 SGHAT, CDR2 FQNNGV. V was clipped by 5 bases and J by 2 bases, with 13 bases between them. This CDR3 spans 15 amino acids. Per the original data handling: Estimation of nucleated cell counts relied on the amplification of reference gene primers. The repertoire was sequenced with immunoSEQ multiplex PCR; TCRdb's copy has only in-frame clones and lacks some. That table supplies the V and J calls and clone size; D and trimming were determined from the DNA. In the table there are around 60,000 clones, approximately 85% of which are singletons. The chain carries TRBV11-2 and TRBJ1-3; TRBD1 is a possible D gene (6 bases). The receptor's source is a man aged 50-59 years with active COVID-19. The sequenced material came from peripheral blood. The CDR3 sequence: CASSRGGDPGNTIYF. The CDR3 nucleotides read TGTGCCAGCAGCCGAGGGGGGGACCCTGGAAACACCATATATTTT.